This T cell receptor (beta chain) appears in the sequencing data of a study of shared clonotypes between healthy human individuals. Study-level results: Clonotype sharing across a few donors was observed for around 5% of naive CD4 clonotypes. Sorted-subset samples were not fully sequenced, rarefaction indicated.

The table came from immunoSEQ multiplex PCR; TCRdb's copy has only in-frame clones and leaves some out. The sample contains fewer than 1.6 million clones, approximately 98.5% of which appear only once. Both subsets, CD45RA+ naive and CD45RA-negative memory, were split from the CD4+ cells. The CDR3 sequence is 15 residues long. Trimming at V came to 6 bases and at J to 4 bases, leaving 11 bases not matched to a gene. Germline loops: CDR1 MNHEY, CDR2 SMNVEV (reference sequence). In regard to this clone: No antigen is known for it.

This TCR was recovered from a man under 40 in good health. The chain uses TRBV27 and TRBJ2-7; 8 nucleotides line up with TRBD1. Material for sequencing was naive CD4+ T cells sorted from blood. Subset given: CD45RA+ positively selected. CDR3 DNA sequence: TGTGCCAGCAGCTCTCGGCTGACAGGGGCGTACGAGCAGTACTTC. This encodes CASSSRLTGAYEQYF.